The 27 T cell receptor beta chains below all came from one sample that was sequenced in a study of early T cells in non-severe SARS-CoV-2 infection listed by TCRdb under 2021. The protocol used for the library was 5' RACE. The sequencer was a NextSeq 500. The public reads were reprocessed in TCRdb via fastp at Q25 and MiXCR, keeping in-frame beta chains. When rows share a CDR3 protein, they turn into one entry using the most common DNA and genes. Counted in this sample were around 67,000 distinct CDR3 sequences; 11% of them appeared once. The biggest ten clones account for 3% to 4% of the sample. The material sequenced was whole blood. These receptors all stem from an adult who was a healthcare worker with PCR-confirmed SARS-CoV-2 infection or an uninfected control (not recorded which).

The table lists this clonotype with many counts. The CDR3 region is CASSGARAGELFF. CDR3 bases: TGTGCCAGCTCGGGAGCACGAGCCGGGGAGCTGTTTTTT. The rearrangement links TRBV18 to TRBJ2-2; D possibly corresponds to TRBD2 (5 bases). With 6 bases removed from V and 6 bases from J, the gap between germline ends came to 11 bases. CDR1 and CDR2 (germline): KGHSH, LQKENI. The CDR3 covers 13 residues.

This clonotype came up many times. The rearrangement uses TRBV6-5 and TRBJ1-3; D may be TRBD1 (5 bases). V lost 4 bases and J lost 2, with 12 bases in between. This CDR3 has 15 amino acids. Per the germline V gene, CDR1 is MNHEY and CDR2 is SVGAGI. The DNA of the CDR3 is TGTGCCAGCAGTTTAACGGGACTCCCTGGAAACACCATATATTTT. This sequence encodes CASSLTGLPGNTIYF.

There are a few counts of this clonotype. The V and J genes are TRBV20-1 and TRBJ1-4, with 11 bases lining up with TRBD1. The CDR3 runs to 14 residues. J lost 8 bases, V lost 4 bases, and 6 bases had no gene match. Germline CDR1 reads DFQATT; CDR2 reads SNEGSKA (reference sequence). The CDR3 loop is CSATSDRGLEKLFF. CDR3 bases: TGCAGTGCTACCTCGGACAGGGGGCTAGAAAAACTGTTTTTT.

This clonotype was observed a handful of times. The DNA of the CDR3 is TGTGCCACCTCGGACAGGTACTACGAGCAGTACTTC. Amino acid sequence: CATSDRYYEQYF. This chain joins TRBV7-9 and TRBJ2-7; TRBD1 matches at 7 bases. Germline V lookup: CDR1 SEHNR, CDR2 FQNEAQ (reference sequence). V was clipped by 10 bases and J by 3 bases; unmatched bases: 6. The CDR3 is made up of 12 amino acids.

Only a few counts were recorded for this clonotype. The chain uses TRBV19 and TRBJ2-7; possible D gene TRBD1, 6 bases. Trimming removed 5 bases from V and 5 bases from J, with 13 bases in between. The CDR3 length is 13 residues. Germline V gives CDR1 LNHDA, CDR2 SQIVND (reference sequence). The CDR3 region has the DNA TGTGCCAGTAGTGTAGGGGGACCGGACGAGCAGTACTTC. Protein: CASSVGGPDEQYF.

This clonotype was picked up a small number of times. This chain joins TRBV29-1 and TRBJ2-7; D is perhaps TRBD2 (5 bases). The CDR3 has 12 residues. Trimming cost V 3 bases and J 2 bases, with 8 bases left between them. Germline V gives CDR1 SQVTM, CDR2 ANQGSEA. CDR3 sequence: CSVEEETYEQYF. The CDR3 DNA reads as TGCAGCGTTGAGGAGGAAACCTACGAGCAGTACTTC.

The V gene is TRBV4-1, the J gene TRBJ1-3; D is unresolved. Germline V gene lookup returns CDR1 MGHRA and CDR2 YSYEKL. Trimming pared 1 base from V and 0 bases from J, leaving 13 bases between. This CDR3 region has 17 residues. CDR3 nucleotide sequence: TGCGCCAGCAGCCAAGTTGCGGTGGCGAGCTCTGGAAACACCATATATTTT. The encoded protein is CASSQVAVASSGNTIYF.

The table lists this clonotype with a few counts. The chain couples TRBV3-1 to TRBJ2-1; D is unclear. Germline CDR1 reads LGHDT; CDR2 reads YNNKEL (reference sequence). With 1 base removed from V and 0 bases from J, the gap between germline ends came to 13 bases. The CDR3 consists of 17 residues. The CDR3 sequence: CASSQGAKRSSYNEQFF. DNA for the CDR3: TGTGCCAGCAGCCAAGGTGCCAAGCGCAGCTCCTACAATGAGCAGTTCTTC.

The DNA for the CDR3 is TGTGCCAGCAGCTCGCTAGCGGGCTACTCCTACGAGCAGTACTTC. This codes for CASSSLAGYSYEQYF. The chain uses TRBV6-5 and TRBJ2-7, with TRBD2 identical over 8 bases. The V and J ends lost 6 bases and 0 bases, in that order; junction bases with no gene match: 7. In germline, CDR1 is MNHEY, CDR2 SVGAGI. The CDR3 covers 15 residues.

This clonotype was seen ten or more times. The chain recombines TRBV7-9 with TRBJ1-2, with 9 bases lining up with TRBD1. The CDR3 is made up of 13 amino acids. Trimming at V came to 5 bases and at J to 6 bases, leaving 4 bases not matched to a gene. Germline V gene sequence: CDR1 SEHNR, CDR2 FQNEAQ (reference sequence). In nucleotides, the CDR3 is TGTGCCAGCAGCGTATGGACAGGGGATGGCTACACCTTC. Amino acids: CASSVWTGDGYTF.

There are many counts of this clonotype. The V call is TRBV19, the J call TRBJ2-3; 7 bases fit TRBD2. This CDR3 is built from 13 residues. Trimming removed 5 bases from V and 4 bases from J; junction bases left unmatched: 3. The germline V gene encodes CDR1 LNHDA and CDR2 SQIVND (reference sequence). For the CDR3, the DNA is TGTGCCAGTAGTCTGACTAGCCCAGATACGCAGTATTTT. Protein: CASSLTSPDTQYF.

This clonotype was observed a handful of times. The CDR3 spells CASSLRLLTPDEQFF. The CDR3 DNA follows: TGCGCCAGCAGCTTGAGACTGCTAACGCCGGATGAGCAGTTCTTC. V gene TRBV5-1 combines with J gene TRBJ2-1; D gene uncertain. Trimming took off 1 base at V and 8 bases at J, with 16 bases between the two ends. This CDR3 contains 15 residues. The V gene's germline CDR1 is SGHRS and CDR2 YFSETQ.

This clonotype was recorded at least ten times. This chain links TRBV20-1 with TRBJ2-7; TRBD1 aligns across 9 bases. This CDR3 contains 14 residues. The ends lost 5 bases at V and 5 bases at J; junction bases unmatched: 10. Per the germline V gene, CDR1 is DFQATT and CDR2 is SNEGSKA (reference sequence). DNA for the CDR3: TGCAGTGCTCACCCGGTGACAGGGGGTAACGAGCAGTACTTC. Translating it yields CSAHPVTGGNEQYF.

This clonotype has ten or more counts. J is TRBJ2-7 and V is TRBV29-1; the D gene is possibly TRBD1 (6 bases). This CDR3 is 13 amino acids long. The germline V and J ends were trimmed by 7 bases and 0 bases, with 13 bases remaining between them. CDR1 SQVTM and CDR2 ANQGSEA come from the germline V gene. DNA of the CDR3: TGCAGCGCTGAGGGGACACACTCCTACGAGCAGTACTTC. Residues: CSAEGTHSYEQYF.

The V gene is TRBV6-5, the J gene TRBJ1-1, with D possibly TRBD1 on 6 matching bases. Trimming removed 1 base at V and 5 bases at J, with 11 bases between. The CDR3 covers 14 residues. CDR1 MNHEY and CDR2 SVGAGI come from the germline V gene. CDR3 sequence reads: CASSYWGLKTEAFF. The CDR3 DNA follows: TGTGCCAGCAGTTACTGGGGGCTTAAGACTGAAGCTTTCTTT.

There are many counts of this clonotype. This chain uses TRBV20-1 with TRBJ2-7; the D is unclear. This CDR3 has 12 amino acids. CDR1 is DFQATT and CDR2 is SNEGSKA in the germline V gene (reference sequence). Trimming cost V 3 bases and J 3 bases, with 9 bases left between them. CDR3 coding DNA: TGCAGTGCTAGCGGGCAGTTCTACGAGCAGTACTTC. It codes for CSASGQFYEQYF.

In the case of this clonotype: This may be a read error, as it is one base from a much larger clone. This sequence joins TRBV29-1 and TRBJ2-1, with 7 positions matching TRBD2. CDR3 length equals 15 residues. Germline V gene data show CDR1 as SQVTM and CDR2 as ANQGSEA. CDR3 protein: CSLNTPGLPYNKQFF. For the CDR3, the DNA is TGCAGCCTTAACACACCGGGACTACCGTACAATAAGCAGTTCTTC.

There are many counts of this clonotype. The chain is built from TRBV5-4 and TRBJ2-7, with 7 positions matching TRBD2. V trimming: 5 bases; J trimming: 4 bases; junction bases outside the gene matches: 12. This CDR3 contains 15 residues. CDR1 and CDR2 (germline): SGHNT, YYREEE (reference sequence). The CDR3 region is CASSPGLPSGYEQYF. The CDR3 bases are TGTGCCAGCAGTCCGGGACTACCCTCAGGGTACGAGCAGTACTTC.

This clonotype appeared many times. This chain links TRBV6-5 with TRBJ2-7; D tentatively reads TRBD1 or TRBD2 (5 bases each). The CDR3 totals 15 residues. CDR1 is MNHEY and CDR2 is SVGAGI in the germline V gene. The V and J ends lost 0 bases and 0 bases respectively, with 9 bases between them. The CDR3 loop reads CASSYSKGTSYEQYF. Here the CDR3 DNA reads TGTGCCAGCAGTTACTCGAAGGGGACCTCCTACGAGCAGTACTTC.

This clonotype was observed at least ten times. The chain links TRBV6-6 to TRBJ2-7; D is possibly TRBD1 or TRBD2 (5 bases each). The ends were cut back, 5 bases at V and 1 base at J, with 12 bases in the middle. CDR3 length: 14 residues. Per germline, CDR1 MNHNY and CDR2 SVGAGI (reference sequence). CDR3 region: CASSRDGISYEQYF. CDR3 sequence (DNA): TGTGCCAGCAGTAGGGACGGGATATCCTACGAGCAGTACTTC.

The chain joins TRBV5-1 to TRBJ1-5, with no clear D. V gave up 6 bases and J gave up 5 bases, with 9 bases separating them. The CDR3 has 12 residues. From germline, CDR1 is SGHRS and CDR2 YFSETQ. The CDR3 here is CASKSLDQPQHF. The CDR3 coding sequence is TGCGCCAGCAAGTCTCTTGATCAGCCCCAGCATTTT.

This clonotype was observed many times. This CDR3 is CASSTDHYSYEQYF. In DNA, the CDR3 is TGTGCCAGCTCAACCGACCACTATTCCTACGAGCAGTACTTC. J is TRBJ2-7 and V is TRBV2; D not certain. Germline CDR1 reads SNHLY; CDR2 reads FYNNEI. Deletions cut 8 bases from V and 1 base from J, with 15 bases between. The CDR3 has 14 amino acids.

The chain links TRBV2 to TRBJ2-7; 12 bases line up with TRBD2. This CDR3 spans 14 amino acids. The junction had 4 bases not matched to a gene; V was cut back by 8 bases and J by 2 bases. Germline assignment: CDR1 SNHLY and CDR2 FYNNEI. CDR3 region: CASALAGGTYEQYF. CDR3 nucleotides: TGTGCCAGCGCCCTAGCGGGAGGGACCTACGAGCAGTACTTC.

This clonotype was seen ten or more times. In DNA, the CDR3 is TGCGCCAGCAGTGGGGAGGGCAATGAGCAGTTCTTC. This sequence encodes CASSGEGNEQFF. J is TRBJ2-1 and V is TRBV10-1, with TRBD2 identical over 7 bases. J was trimmed by 6 bases and V by 4 bases; bases with no gene match: 0. Germline V gene lookup returns CDR1 WNHNN and CDR2 SYGVQD (reference sequence). The CDR3 has 12 residues.

This clonotype was counted many times. V gene TRBV6-1 combines with J gene TRBJ1-3; TRBD1 agrees at 7 bases. V dropped 5 bases and J dropped 1; count of bases not matched to a gene: 2. The CDR3 is 14 residues long. The germline gives CDR1 MNHNS, CDR2 SASEGT. The DNA for the CDR3 is TGTGCCAGCAGTCTACAGGGGTCTGGAAACACCATATATTTT. Translating gives CASSLQGSGNTIYF.

The chain recombines TRBV29-1 with TRBJ2-7, with TRBD1 matching over 7 bases. CDR1 and CDR2 (germline): SQVTM, ANQGSEA. This CDR3 contains 12 residues. J gave up 4 bases and V 7 bases, and 7 bases lay outside the gene matches. For the CDR3, the DNA is TGCAGCGCCTGGGACAGCTTTTACGAGCAGTACTTC. This gives the protein CSAWDSFYEQYF.

This clonotype was counted ten times or more. The chain has TRBV20-1 and TRBJ2-1; no definite D call. The CDR3 has 14 amino acids. CDR1 and CDR2 from the germline V gene are DFQATT and SNEGSKA (reference sequence). V was trimmed by 0 bases and J by 2 bases, leaving 8 bases between them. The chain's CDR3 is CSAREGFPYNEQFF. In DNA form, the CDR3 reads TGCAGTGCTAGAGAGGGGTTCCCCTACAATGAGCAGTTCTTC.